Listed below are T cell receptor beta chains from one sample, sequenced in a study of lymphopenia after photon versus proton radiotherapy. Produced via immunoSEQ multiplex PCR; TCRdb's table is partial and in-frame only. This table holds about 35,000 clones, 92% found once. Sequencing was performed on peripheral blood, taken from a patient treated with photon-based radiotherapy. These receptors were taken from a man aged 60 to 69 with cholangiocarcinoma. Each CDR3 is given with its conserved first and last residue. The size field is filled for only some rows; it gives once, few, many or a size class.

v_call clone_size cdr3_aa
TRBV5-1 - CASSLEARMGGELFF
TRBV11-3 - CASRGQANTEAFF
TRBV7-2 - CASSLGRTMNTEAFF
TRBV5-4 - CASSLGSSQETQYF
TRBV5-6 - CASSQGGPTINQPQHF
TRBV10-1 - CASSESKASGRVNEQFF
TRBV4-1 - CASSPGTYSNQPQHF
TRBV7-3 - CASSPRDGANVLTF
TRBV25-1 - CASNRANTGELFF
TRBV2 few CASSVAVEQYF
TRBV11-2 - CASTRGGIETEAFF
TRBV6-1 - CASSEGRDYWKLFF
TRBV5-5 - CASSLVAGRTFF
TRBV6-1 - CASSERRGQGDGYTF
TRBV19 - CASGPLGTVYQPQHF
TRBV5-4 - CASSLDRTSGVETQYF
TRBV28 few CASSSGDRGRNTIYF
TRBV2 - CASDLGMQETQYF
TRBV19 - CASMNGLAGEMNTGELFF
TRBV15 - CATSRDKGTKAGELFF
TRBV27 - CASSPYILRRVALTDTQYF
TRBV5-4 - CASTSGPPRINEQFF
TRBV18 - CASSPSRGWETQYF
TRBV28 - CASSLSRELFF
TRBV6-1 once CASSEAGNYEQYF
TRBV7-2 - CASSLSGGAGELFF
TRBV18 - CASSPPGNPGEQYF
TRBV28 - CASSFGTETYEQYF
TRBV27 - CASSLYREEKLFF
TRBV7-9 once CASSLGQLYGYTF
TRBV5-1 once CASSLGQGGGTDTQYF
TRBV27 - CASGGEVNTEAFF
TRBV19 - CASTDGAAANTEAFF
TRBV7-2 - CASSLGNQPQHF
TRBV5-4 - CASSLAGTLYEQYF
TRBV2 few CASSGDSYEQYF
TRBV2 - CASSVGQGVDTQYF
TRBV7-9 - CASSPVWNTEAFF
TRBV9 - CASSGLVTDTQYF
TRBV12-5 - CASGWGTRNNQPQHF
TRBV9 - CASSVADGGSGANVLTF
TRBV29-1 few CSASTGGTEAFF
TRBV19 - CASTQRGLPRTDTQYF
TRBV6-6 - CASSLMTGDGVYEQYF
TRBV9 once CASSVDGRGRETQYF
TRBV6-1 - CASRFGTSGRNEQFF
TRBV28 - CASSQGLAEGGEQFF
TRBV2 - CASSVAGGPYEQYF
TRBV9 - CASSVFSDTEAFF
TRBV7-9 - CASSLGGQSSYEQYF
TRBV6-5 - CASSYPAGELFF
TRBV2 once CASTPAGRANVLTF
TRBV10-3 - CAISRGSTDTQYF
TRBV19 - CASSIGAEATYEQYF
TRBV19 - CASSPSPASRQPQHF
TRBV27 - CASSPPEGLLSAEQYF
TRBV2 few CASSEAFGETQYF
TRBV6-1 - CASSEASIYEQYF
TRBV15 - CATSRDPGTGGYEQYF
TRBV11-2 - CASNNRGGFTDTQYF